The clone carrying this T cell receptor beta chain appeared a few times. Trimming removed 5 bases from V and 7 bases from J; junction bases left unmatched: 10. The germline V gene encodes CDR1 LNHDA and CDR2 SQIVND (reference sequence). There are 15 residues in the CDR3. This sample was included in a study of chemoradiotherapy in HPV16-positive cancers. Study in general: Functional T-cell assays on a couple of HPV16-positive patients' cells defined candidate HPV-specific clones and common TCR motifs.

Sequencing was performed with immunoSEQ multiplex PCR; in TCRdb, only in-frame clones are kept and a portion is missing. The data show several thousand clones, about 67% seen once. The sequencing used tumor tissue, collected from a patient who underwent chemoradiotherapy. The chain joins TRBV19 to TRBJ2-1; 8 positions match TRBD1. The sequence derives from a human donor with HPV-associated anogenital cancer. The CDR3 DNA follows: TGTGCCAGTAGTTTTCGACAGGGGTTTGCGAATGAGCAGTTCTTC. Its protein product is CASSFRQGFANEQFF.